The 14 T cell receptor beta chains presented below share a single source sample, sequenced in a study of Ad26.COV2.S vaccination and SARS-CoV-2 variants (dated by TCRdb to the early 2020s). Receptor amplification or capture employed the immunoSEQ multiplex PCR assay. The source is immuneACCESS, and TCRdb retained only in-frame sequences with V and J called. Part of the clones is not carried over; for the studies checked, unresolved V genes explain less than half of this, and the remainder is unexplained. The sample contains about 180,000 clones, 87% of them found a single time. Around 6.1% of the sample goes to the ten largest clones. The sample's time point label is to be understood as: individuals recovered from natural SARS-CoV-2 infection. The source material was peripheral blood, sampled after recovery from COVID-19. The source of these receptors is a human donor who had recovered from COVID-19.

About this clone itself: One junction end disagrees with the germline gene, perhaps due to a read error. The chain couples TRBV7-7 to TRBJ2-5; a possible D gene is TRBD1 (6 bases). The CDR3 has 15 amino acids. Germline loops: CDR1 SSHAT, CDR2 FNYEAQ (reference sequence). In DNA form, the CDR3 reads TGTGCTAGCAGCCCAGGGGCGCAAGGTTCGGAGACCCAGTACTTC. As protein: CASSPGAQGSETQYF. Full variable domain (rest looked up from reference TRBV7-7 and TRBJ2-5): GAGVSQSPRYKVTKRGQDVTLRCDPISSHATLYWYQQALGQGPEFLTYFNYEAQPDKSGLPSDRFSAERPEGSISTLTIQRTEQRDSAMYRCASSPGAQGSETQYFGPGTRLLVL.

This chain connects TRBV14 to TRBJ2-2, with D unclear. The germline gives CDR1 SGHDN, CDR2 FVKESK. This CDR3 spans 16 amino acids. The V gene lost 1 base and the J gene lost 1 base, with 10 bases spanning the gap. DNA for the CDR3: TGTGCCAGCAGCCAAGTGGCCAGCGTGAACACCGGGGAGCTGTTTTTT. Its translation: CASSQVASVNTGELFF. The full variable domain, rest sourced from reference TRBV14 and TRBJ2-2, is EAGVTQFPSHSVIEKGQTVTLRCDPISGHDNLYWYRRVMGKEIKFLLHFVKESKQDESGMPNNRFLAERTGGTYSTLKVQPAELEDSGVYFCASSQVASVNTGELFFGEGSRLTVL.

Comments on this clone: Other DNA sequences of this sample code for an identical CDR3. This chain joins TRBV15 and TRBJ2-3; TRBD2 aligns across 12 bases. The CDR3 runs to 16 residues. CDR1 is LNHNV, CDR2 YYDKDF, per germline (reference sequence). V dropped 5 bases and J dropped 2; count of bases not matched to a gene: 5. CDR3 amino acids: CATSRGLAGTTDTQYF. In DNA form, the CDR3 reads TGTGCCACCAGCCGAGGACTAGCGGGGACCACAGATACGCAGTATTTT.

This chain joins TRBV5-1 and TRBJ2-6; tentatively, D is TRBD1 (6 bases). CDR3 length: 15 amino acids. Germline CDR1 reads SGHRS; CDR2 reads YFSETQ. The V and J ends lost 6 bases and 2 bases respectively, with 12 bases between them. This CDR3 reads CASTKGVTGANVLTF. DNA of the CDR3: TGCGCCAGCACAAAGGGGGTGACTGGGGCCAACGTCCTGACTTTC.

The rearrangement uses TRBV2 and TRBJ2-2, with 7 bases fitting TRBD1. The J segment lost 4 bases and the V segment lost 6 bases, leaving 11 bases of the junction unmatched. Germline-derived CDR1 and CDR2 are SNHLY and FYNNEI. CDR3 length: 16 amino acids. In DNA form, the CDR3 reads TGTGCCAGCAGCCCCCGGGACAGACTTTCCACCGGGGAGCTGTTTTTT. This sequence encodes CASSPRDRLSTGELFF.

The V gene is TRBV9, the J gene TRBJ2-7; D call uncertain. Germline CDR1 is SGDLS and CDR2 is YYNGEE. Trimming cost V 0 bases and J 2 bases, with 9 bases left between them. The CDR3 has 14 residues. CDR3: CASSVGAGTYEQYF. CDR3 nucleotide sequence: TGTGCCAGCAGCGTAGGGGCAGGAACCTACGAGCAGTACTTC.

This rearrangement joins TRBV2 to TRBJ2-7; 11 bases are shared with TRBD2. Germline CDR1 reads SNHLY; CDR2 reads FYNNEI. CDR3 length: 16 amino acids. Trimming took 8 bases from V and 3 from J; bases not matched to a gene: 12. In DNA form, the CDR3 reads TGTGCCAGCCGACTAGGACTAGCGGGCCATTACTACGAGCAGTACTTC. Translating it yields CASRLGLAGHYYEQYF.

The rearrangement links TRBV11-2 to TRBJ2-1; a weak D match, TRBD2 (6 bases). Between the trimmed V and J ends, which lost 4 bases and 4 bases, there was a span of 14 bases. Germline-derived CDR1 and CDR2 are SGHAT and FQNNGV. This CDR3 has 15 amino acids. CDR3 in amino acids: CASSWTKGPYNEQFF. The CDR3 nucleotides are TGTGCCAGCAGCTGGACTAAGGGCCCATACAATGAGCAGTTCTTC.

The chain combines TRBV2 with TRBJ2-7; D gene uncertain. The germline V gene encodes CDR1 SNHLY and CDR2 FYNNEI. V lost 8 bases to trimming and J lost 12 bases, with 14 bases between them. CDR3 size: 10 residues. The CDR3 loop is CASVLTIPYF. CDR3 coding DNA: TGTGCCAGCGTACTTACTATACCGTACTTC. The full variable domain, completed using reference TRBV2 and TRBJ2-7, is EPEVTQTPSHQVTQMGQEVILRCVPISNHLYFYWYRQILGQKVEFLVSFYNNEISEKSEIFDDQFSVERPDGSNFTLKIRSTKLEDSAMYFCASVLTIPYFGPGTRLTVT.

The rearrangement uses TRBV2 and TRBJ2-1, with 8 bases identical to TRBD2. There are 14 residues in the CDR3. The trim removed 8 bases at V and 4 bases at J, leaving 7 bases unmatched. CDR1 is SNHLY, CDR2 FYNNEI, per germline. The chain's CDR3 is CASEGSGNYNEQFF. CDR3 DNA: TGTGCCAGCGAGGGTAGCGGGAATTACAATGAGCAGTTCTTC.

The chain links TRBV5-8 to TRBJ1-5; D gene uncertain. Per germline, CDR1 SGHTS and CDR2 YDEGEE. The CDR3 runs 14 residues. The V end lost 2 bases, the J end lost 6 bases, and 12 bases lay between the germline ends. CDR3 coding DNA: TGTGCCAGCAGCTTCGGTTGGGCCAGTCAGCCCCAGCATTTT. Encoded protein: CASSFGWASQPQHF.

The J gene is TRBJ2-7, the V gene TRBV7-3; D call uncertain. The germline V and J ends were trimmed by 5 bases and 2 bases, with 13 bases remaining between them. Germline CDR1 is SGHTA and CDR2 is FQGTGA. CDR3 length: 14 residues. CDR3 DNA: TGTGCCAGCAGCCCCGGCGGTCCCCCCTACGAGCAGTACTTC. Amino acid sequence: CASSPGGPPYEQYF.

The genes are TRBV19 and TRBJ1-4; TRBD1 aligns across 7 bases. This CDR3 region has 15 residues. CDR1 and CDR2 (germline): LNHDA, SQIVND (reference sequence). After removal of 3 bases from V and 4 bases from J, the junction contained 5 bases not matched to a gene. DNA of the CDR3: TGTGCCAGTAGTATCTCCGGGACAGTTAATGAAAAACTGTTTTTT. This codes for CASSISGTVNEKLFF.

The CDR3 is CASSPARVETQYF. CDR3 sequence (DNA): TGTGCCAGCTCACCAGCCCGCGTGGAGACCCAGTACTTC. The V and J genes are TRBV18 and TRBJ2-5; D is unclear. V lost 2 bases and J lost 5, with 9 bases in between. Germline V gene sequence: CDR1 KGHSH, CDR2 LQKENI. This CDR3 has 13 residues.